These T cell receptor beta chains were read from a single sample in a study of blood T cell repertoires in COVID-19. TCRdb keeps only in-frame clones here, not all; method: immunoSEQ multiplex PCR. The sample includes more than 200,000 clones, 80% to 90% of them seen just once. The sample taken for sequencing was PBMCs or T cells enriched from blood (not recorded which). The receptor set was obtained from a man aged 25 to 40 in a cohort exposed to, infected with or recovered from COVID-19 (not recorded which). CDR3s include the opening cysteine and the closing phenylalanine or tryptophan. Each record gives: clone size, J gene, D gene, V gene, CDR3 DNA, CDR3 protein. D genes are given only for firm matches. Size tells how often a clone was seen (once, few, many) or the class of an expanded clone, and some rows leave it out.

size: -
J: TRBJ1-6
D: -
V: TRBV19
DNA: TGTGCCAGTAGCACCAGGGTATTGGATTCACCCCTCCACTTT
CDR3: CASSTRVLDSPLHF

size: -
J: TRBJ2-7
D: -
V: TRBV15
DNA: TGTGCCACCAGCAGAGATTCTTGGGGAGCCTACGAGCAGTACTTC
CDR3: CATSRDSWGAYEQYF

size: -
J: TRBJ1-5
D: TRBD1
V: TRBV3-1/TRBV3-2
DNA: TGTGCCAGCAGCCAAGACAGGGGACAGGGGGCGGGTCAGCCCCAGCATTTT
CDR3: CASSQDRGQGAGQPQHF

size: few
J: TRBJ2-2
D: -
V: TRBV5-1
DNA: TGCGCCAGCACCCCCGGGATCCCCACCGGGGAGCTGTTTTTT
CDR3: CASTPGIPTGELFF

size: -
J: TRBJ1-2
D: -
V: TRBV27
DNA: TGTGCCAGCAGTTTACGGGGTCACGGCTACACCTTC
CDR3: CASSLRGHGYTF

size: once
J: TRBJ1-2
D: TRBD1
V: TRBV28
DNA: TGTGCCAGCAGTCTATACCAGGGGGTGAGCTATGGCTACACCTTC
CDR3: CASSLYQGVSYGYTF

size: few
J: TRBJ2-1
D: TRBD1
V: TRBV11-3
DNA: TGTGCCAGCAGCCTAGCCGGGACAGGGGGCGCCGGAGGTGAGCAGTTCTTC
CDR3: CASSLAGTGGAGGEQFF

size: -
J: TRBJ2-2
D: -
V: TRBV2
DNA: TGTGCCAGCAGTGACCAGGGGAACACCGGGGAGCTGTTTTTT
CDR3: CASSDQGNTGELFF

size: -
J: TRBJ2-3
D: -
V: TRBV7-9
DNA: TGTGCCAGCAGTCGACCGGGGTCGGGCACAGATACGCAGTATTTT
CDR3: CASSRPGSGTDTQYF

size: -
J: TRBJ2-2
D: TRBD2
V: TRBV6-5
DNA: TGTGCCAGCAGTTATTTCGGGACTAGCGACACCGGGGAGCTGTTTTTT
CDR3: CASSYFGTSDTGELFF

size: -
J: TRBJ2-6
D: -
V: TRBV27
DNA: TGTGCCAGCAACCCAAAAGGGGCGGTTTACTCTGGGGCCAACGTCCTGACTTTC
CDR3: CASNPKGAVYSGANVLTF

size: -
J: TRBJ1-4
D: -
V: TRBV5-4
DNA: TGTGCCAGCAGCCACGACAGGAAGCCTAATGAAAAACTGTTTTTT
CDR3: CASSHDRKPNEKLFF

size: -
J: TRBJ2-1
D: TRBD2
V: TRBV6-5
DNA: TGTGCCAGCAGTTATAGCGGGATAGGTAACAATGAGCAGTTCTTC
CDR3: CASSYSGIGNNEQFF

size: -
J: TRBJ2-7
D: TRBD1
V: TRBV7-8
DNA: TGTGCCAGCAGCTCCGGGACAGGGGACCACGAGCAGTACTTC
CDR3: CASSSGTGDHEQYF

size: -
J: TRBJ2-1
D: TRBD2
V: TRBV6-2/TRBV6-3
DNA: TGTGCCAGCAGTTACTCAGCGGGAGAGGGCCGGGAGCAGTTCTTC
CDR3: CASSYSAGEGREQFF

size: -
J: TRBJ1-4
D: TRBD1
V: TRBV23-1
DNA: TGCGCCAGCAAGAAGGACAGGTCTGAAAAACTGTTTTTT
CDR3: CASKKDRSEKLFF

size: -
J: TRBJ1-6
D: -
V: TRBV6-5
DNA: TGTGCCAGCAGCCTGTCCCAGAATTCACCCCTCCACTTT
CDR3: CASSLSQNSPLHF

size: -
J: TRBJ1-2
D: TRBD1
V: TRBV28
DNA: TGTGCCAGCAGTCGGATACCCGGGACAGGGGACTATGGCTACACCTTC
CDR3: CASSRIPGTGDYGYTF

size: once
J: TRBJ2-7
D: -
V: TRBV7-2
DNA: TGTGCCAGCAGCTTAGGCGTGACGGGTGAGCAGTACTTC
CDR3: CASSLGVTGEQYF

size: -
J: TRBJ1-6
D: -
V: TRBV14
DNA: TGTGCCAGCAGCAGGGAGAACGCGGTTTATTCACCCCTCCACTTT
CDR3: CASSRENAVYSPLHF

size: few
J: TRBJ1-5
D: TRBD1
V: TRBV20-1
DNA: TGCAGTGCTAGTCCGGGACAGGGGGCCGGTCAGCCCCAGCATTTT
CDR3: CSASPGQGAGQPQHF

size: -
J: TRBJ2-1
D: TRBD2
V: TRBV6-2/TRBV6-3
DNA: TGTGCCAGCAGTTACTCGTTGACTAGCGGCCACAATGAGCAGTTCTTC
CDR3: CASSYSLTSGHNEQFF

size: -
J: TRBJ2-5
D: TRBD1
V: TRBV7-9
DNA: TGTGCCAGTCGGTTAGGGACAGCCCAAGAGACCCAGTACTTC
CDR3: CASRLGTAQETQYF

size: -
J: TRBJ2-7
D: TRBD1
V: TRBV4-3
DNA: TGCGCCAGCAGCCAAAACGGGGACAACAGGGGAACGCAGTACTTC
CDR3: CASSQNGDNRGTQYF

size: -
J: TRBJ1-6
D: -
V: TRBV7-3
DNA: TGTGCCAGCAGCTTAGACGGGGGTCTTTCACCCCTCCACTTT
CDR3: CASSLDGGLSPLHF

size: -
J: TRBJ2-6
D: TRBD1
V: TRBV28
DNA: TGTGCCAGCAGTCCTGCCGGGCGGCAGGGGGTCTTCCCTGGGGCCAACGTCCTGACTTTC
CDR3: CASSPAGRQGVFPGANVLTF

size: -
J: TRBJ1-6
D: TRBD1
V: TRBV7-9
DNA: TGTGCCAGCAGCTTAGACATGATCGGGACAGGGAATAATTCACCCCTCCACTTT
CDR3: CASSLDMIGTGNNSPLHF

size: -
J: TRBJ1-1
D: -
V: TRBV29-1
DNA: TGCAGCGCCGGGGTTAACACTGAAGCTTTCTTT
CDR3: CSAGVNTEAFF

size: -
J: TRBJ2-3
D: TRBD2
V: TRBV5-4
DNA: TGTGCCAGCAGCTTGGGGCTAGCGGCCACAGATACGCAGTATTTT
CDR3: CASSLGLAATDTQYF

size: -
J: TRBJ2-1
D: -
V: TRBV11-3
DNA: TGTGCCAGCAGTTTCGGGGGGCTGGACTACAATGAGCAGTTCTTC
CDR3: CASSFGGLDYNEQFF

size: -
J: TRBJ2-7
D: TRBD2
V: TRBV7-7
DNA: TGTGCTAGCAGCAGCGCCGGGACTAGTCACTACGAGCAGTACTTC
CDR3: CASSSAGTSHYEQYF

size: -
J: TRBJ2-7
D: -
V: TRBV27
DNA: TGTGCCAGCGCATACAGGGTCTCCTACGAGCAGTACTTC
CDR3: CASAYRVSYEQYF

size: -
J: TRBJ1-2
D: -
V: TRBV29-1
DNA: TGCAGCGTTGAAGTAGGGGCCAGGCACTATGGCTACACCTTC
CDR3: CSVEVGARHYGYTF

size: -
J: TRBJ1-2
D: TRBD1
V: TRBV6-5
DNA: TGTGCCAGCAGTCGGACAGGGGGCTATGGCTACACCTTC
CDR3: CASSRTGGYGYTF

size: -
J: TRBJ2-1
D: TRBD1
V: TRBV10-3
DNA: TGTGCCATCAGTGAGTCGATAGGGGGCTTGTCCTACAATGAGCAGTTCTTC
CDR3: CAISESIGGLSYNEQFF

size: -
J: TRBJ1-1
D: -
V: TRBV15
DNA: TGTGCCACCAGCAGCTACACAGGGAACACTGAAGCTTTCTTT
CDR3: CATSSYTGNTEAFF

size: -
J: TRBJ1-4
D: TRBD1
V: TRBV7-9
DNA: TGTGCCAGCAGCGCGGGGACAGGGGGTCAGGCTAATGAAAAACTGTTTTTT
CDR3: CASSAGTGGQANEKLFF

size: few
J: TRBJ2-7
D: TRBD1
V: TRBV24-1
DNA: TGTGCCACCAGTGATCCGGGACAGGGATCCTACGAGCAGTACTTC
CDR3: CATSDPGQGSYEQYF

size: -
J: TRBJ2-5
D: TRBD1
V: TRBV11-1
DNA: TGTGCCAGTCAGGACAGGGTAAAAGAGACCCAGTACTTC
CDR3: CASQDRVKETQYF

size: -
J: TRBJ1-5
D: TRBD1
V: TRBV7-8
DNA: TGTGCCAGCAGCCTCCCCGGGGACAGGGTAGGCAATCAGCCCCAGCATTTT
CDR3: CASSLPGDRVGNQPQHF

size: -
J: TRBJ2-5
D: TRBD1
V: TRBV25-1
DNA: TGTGCCAGCAGTGCTCCCGGGACAGGGGGCTCAGAGACCCAGTACTTC
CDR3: CASSAPGTGGSETQYF

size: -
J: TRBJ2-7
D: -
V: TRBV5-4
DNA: TGTGCCAGCAGCTTGGGAGACAACGAGCAGTACTTC
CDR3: CASSLGDNEQYF

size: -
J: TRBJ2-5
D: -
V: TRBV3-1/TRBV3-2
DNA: TGTGCCAGCAGCCAAGACTCGGTGGCCCAGTACTTC
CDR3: CASSQDSVAQYF

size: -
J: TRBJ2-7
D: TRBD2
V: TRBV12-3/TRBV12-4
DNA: TGTGCCAGCAGTTTTGGCGGGAGCTACGAGCAGTACTTC
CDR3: CASSFGGSYEQYF

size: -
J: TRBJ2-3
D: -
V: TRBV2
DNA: TGTGCCAGGAGAGGCACTAGCACAGATACGCAGTATTTT
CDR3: CARRGTSTDTQYF

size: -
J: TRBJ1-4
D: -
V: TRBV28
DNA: TGTGCCAGCAGTTTGGGGACACTTCCCGGTAATGAAAAACTGTTTTTT
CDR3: CASSLGTLPGNEKLFF

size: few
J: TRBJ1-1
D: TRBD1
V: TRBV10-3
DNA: TGTGCCATCAGAGGGGACAGAGAAATGAACACTGAAGCTTTCTTT
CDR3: CAIRGDREMNTEAFF

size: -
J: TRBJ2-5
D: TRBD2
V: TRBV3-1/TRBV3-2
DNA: TGTGCCAGCAGCCCCACTATATTCCATGGGACTAGCGGGCGACAAGAGACCCAGTACTTC
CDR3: CASSPTIFHGTSGRQETQYF

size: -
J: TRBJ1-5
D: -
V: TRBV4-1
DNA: TGCGCCAGCAGCCAAGATCTGGCAGGGGTTAGGCAGCCCCAGCATTTT
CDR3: CASSQDLAGVRQPQHF

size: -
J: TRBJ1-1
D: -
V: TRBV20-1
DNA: TGCAGTGCTAGAGTGACAGGAGAAGCTTTCTTT
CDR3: CSARVTGEAFF

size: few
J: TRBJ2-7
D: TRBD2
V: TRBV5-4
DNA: TGTGCCAGCAGCTTGGCACTAGCGGGGAACTACGAGCAGTACTTC
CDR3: CASSLALAGNYEQYF

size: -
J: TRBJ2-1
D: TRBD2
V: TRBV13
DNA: TGTGCCAGCAGCCTTAGCCCGACTAGCGGGACGCGGGATAGCTCCTACAATGAGCAGTTCTTC
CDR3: CASSLSPTSGTRDSSYNEQFF

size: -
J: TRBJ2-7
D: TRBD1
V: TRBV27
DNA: TGTGCCAGCAGTTTCGGACAGGCCGCCTACGAGCAGTACTTC
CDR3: CASSFGQAAYEQYF

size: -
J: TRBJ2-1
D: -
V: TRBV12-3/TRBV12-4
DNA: TGTGCCAGCAGTCCTTTGAATGAGCAGTTCTTC
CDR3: CASSPLNEQFF

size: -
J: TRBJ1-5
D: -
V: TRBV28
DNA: TGTGCCAGCAGTTCAAACCCCGTAGCGGGCAATCAGCCCCAGCATTTT
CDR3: CASSSNPVAGNQPQHF

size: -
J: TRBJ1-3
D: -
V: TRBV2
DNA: TGTGCCAGCAGGGCAAACTCTGGAAACACCATATATTTT
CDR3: CASRANSGNTIYF

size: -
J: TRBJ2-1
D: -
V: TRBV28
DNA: TGTGCCAGCAGTTTACCTAGCGCCGAGCAGTTCTTC
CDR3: CASSLPSAEQFF